This T cell receptor beta chain appears in the sequencing data of a study of sequential checkpoint blockade in melanoma. Turning to the study itself: Patients were randomized 1:1 to nivolumab-then-ipilimumab or ipilimumab-then-nivolumab first-line.

Assay: immunoSEQ multiplex PCR; the TCRdb copy retains only in-frame clones and omits some. This sample has 3,500 to 4,000 clones, with just under 65% found just once. As to treatment: randomized to nivolumab then ipilimumab (arm A) or the reverse (arm B). Live CD3+CD8+ CD19− CD56− cells were sorted from PBMCs. This sequence originates from a human donor with melanoma. Sequences were derived from CD8+ T cells sorted from blood (inferred from file names), sampled from a patient given nivolumab and ipilimumab in sequence.

CDR3: CASSFSGPHQPQHF. In DNA form, the CDR3 reads TGTGCCAGCAGCTTTTCAGGGCCCCATCAGCCCCAGCATTTT. The chain employs TRBV7-9 and TRBJ1-5; a weak D match, TRBD1 (5 bases). This CDR3 comprises 14 residues. Germline V gives CDR1 SEHNR, CDR2 FQNEAQ (reference sequence). The V end was cut by 3 bases, the J end by 5 bases, with 11 bases between.